This record covers a single T cell receptor beta chain. The data were obtained in a study of T cells of healthy individuals. Via MiXCR, TCRdb re-called the 5' RACE reads, giving one row per CDR3 protein. In the table there are about 53,000 distinct CDR3 sequences, roughly 14% of which are singletons. Germline assignment: CDR1 DFQATT and CDR2 SNEGSKA (reference sequence). This CDR3 comprises 15 residues. V gave up 5 bases and J gave up 8 bases; unmatched junction bases: 9. The chain combines TRBV20-1 with TRBJ2-1, with TRBD2 identical over 13 bases. The TCR sequence derives from a human donor in good health. The CDR3 nucleotides are TGCAGTGCTCCCTCGACTAGCGGGAGGCTCGATGAGCAGTTCTTC. This gives the protein CSAPSTSGRLDEQFF.